These 26 T cell receptor beta chains share one sample of origin, sequenced in a study of response to subunit inactivated influenza vaccine. One entry per CDR3 protein results from TCRdb running MiXCR on the RT-PCR reads. The data hold around 200,000 distinct CDR3 sequences, with approximately 8.7% observed a single time. Source: non-naive T cells sorted from PBMCs, taken on the day of vaccination. These receptors were obtained from a man in his fifties or sixties who received an inactivated influenza vaccine.

With respect to this clonotype: Without the conserved terminal phenylalanine or tryptophan, this CDR3 likely stems from a read error. The V and J genes are TRBV7-8 and TRBJ2-7; weak D call: TRBD2 (6 bases). Trimming pared 5 bases from V and 2 bases from J, leaving 16 bases between. The CDR3 has 15 residues. Germline V gives CDR1 SGHVS, CDR2 FQNEAQ. CDR3 DNA sequence: TGTGCCAGCAGCGCGACCGGACTAACCACCTACGAGCAGTACTAC. Its translation: CASSATGLTTYEQYY.

This clonotype was counted between two and nine times. The genes are TRBV12-3 or TRBV12-4 and TRBJ2-2; D perhaps matches TRBD1 (5 bases). The CDR3 has 15 residues. V was clipped by 4 bases and J by 4 bases, with 13 bases between them. The CDR3 here is CASSWARQRTGELFF. The CDR3 DNA follows: TGTGCCAGCAGTTGGGCAAGACAGCGCACCGGGGAGCTGTTTTTT.

At least ten counts were recorded for this clonotype. This chain connects TRBV7-9 to TRBJ2-7; 9 bases map to TRBD1. V gave up 5 bases and J gave up 6 bases; unmatched junction bases: 11. The CDR3 has 15 amino acids. CDR1 and CDR2 from the germline V gene are SEHNR and FQNEAQ (reference sequence). This CDR3 reads CASSHAETGGVEQYF. CDR3 DNA: TGTGCCAGCAGCCACGCTGAAACAGGGGGCGTCGAGCAGTACTTC.

This clonotype was observed many times. This chain uses TRBV29-1 with TRBJ1-2; D not resolved. Per germline, CDR1 SQVTM and CDR2 ANQGSEA. The CDR3 covers 15 residues. Trimming pared 0 bases from V and 4 bases from J, leaving 15 bases between. The CDR3 region has the DNA TGCAGCGTTGAAGATCAGGAGAAGTGGGGCTATGGCTACACCTTC. Translation gives CSVEDQEKWGYGYTF. The full variable domain, its missing parts supplied by reference TRBV29-1 and TRBJ1-2, is SAVISQKPSRDICQRGTSLTIQCQVDSQVTMMFWYRQQPGQSLTLIATANQGSEATYESGFVIDKFPISRPNLTFSTLTVSNMSPEDSSIYLCSVEDQEKWGYGYTFGSGTRLTVV.

This clonotype was found many times. The chain combines TRBV20-1 with TRBJ2-1; 10 bases match TRBD2. Germline CDR1 and CDR2: DFQATT and SNEGSKA (reference sequence). Trimming took 5 bases from V and 4 from J; bases not matched to a gene: 5. CDR3 length equals 14 residues. CDR3 protein: CSARTSGKYNEQFF. CDR3 nucleotide sequence: TGCAGTGCTCGAACTAGCGGGAAATACAATGAGCAGTTCTTC.

The rearrangement links TRBV6-2 or TRBV6-3 to TRBJ2-6; D gene unclear. This CDR3 has 17 residues. Trimming took 7 bases from V and 0 from J, leaving 16 bases between them. Per germline, CDR1 MNHEY and CDR2 SVGEGT. CDR3 residues: CASTHWLPSSGANVLTF. The CDR3 DNA follows: TGTGCCAGCACCCACTGGCTACCCAGCTCTGGGGCCAACGTCCTGACTTTC.

This clonotype was detected only a few times. The chain carries TRBV9 and TRBJ2-3, with 11 bases identical to TRBD2. The J segment lost 6 bases and the V segment lost 0 bases, leaving 9 bases of the junction unmatched. The CDR3 contains 17 residues. Per the germline V gene, CDR1 is SGDLS and CDR2 is YYNGEE. The CDR3 region has the DNA TGTGCCAGCAGCGTAGAGATAGCGGGAGGGCCGGCTGATACGCAGTATTTT. It specifies CASSVEIAGGPADTQYF.

The CDR3 region is CASSPWTDYGYTF. CDR3 DNA sequence: TGCGCCAGCAGCCCCTGGACGGACTATGGCTACACCTTC. The gene calls are TRBV5-1 and TRBJ1-2; D not certain. CDR1 SGHRS and CDR2 YFSETQ come from the germline V gene. The CDR3 has 13 residues. Trimming left V 4 bases short and J 3 bases short, with 10 bases between.

The sample holds a few counts of this clonotype. The genes are TRBV5-1 and TRBJ2-1; TRBD2 aligns across 9 bases. J gave up 0 bases and V 0 bases, and 10 bases lay outside the gene matches. The CDR3 spans 19 residues. Per germline, CDR1 SGHRS and CDR2 YFSETQ. The CDR3 reads CASSLAGSGGPSSYNEQFF. In DNA form, the CDR3 reads TGCGCCAGCAGCTTGGCCGGTAGCGGGGGCCCTAGCTCCTACAATGAGCAGTTCTTC. Together with reference TRBV5-1 and TRBJ2-1, the CDR3 gives the full variable domain: KAGVTQTPRYLIKTRGQQVTLSCSPISGHRSVSWYQQTPGQGLQFLFEYFSETQRNKGNFPGRFSGRQFSNSRSEMNVSTLELGDSALYLCASSLAGSGGPSSYNEQFFGPGTRLTVL.

The chain is built from TRBV20-1 and TRBJ2-1; TRBD2 aligns across 14 bases. Trimming at V came to 4 bases and at J to 8 bases, leaving 7 bases not matched to a gene. From germline, CDR1 is DFQATT and CDR2 SNEGSKA (reference sequence). The CDR3 totals 15 residues. CDR3 region: CSATPQGLAGDEQFF. The CDR3 bases are TGCAGTGCTACTCCCCAGGGACTAGCGGGAGATGAGCAGTTCTTC.

This clonotype was observed at least ten times. The rearrangement links TRBV29-1 to TRBJ2-1; the D is unclear. Per the germline V gene, CDR1 is SQVTM and CDR2 is ANQGSEA. CDR3 size: 12 residues. V was cut by 3 bases and J by 3 bases, with 6 bases left in between. Here the CDR3 DNA reads TGCAGCGTTGATGGCTTCTACAATGAGCAGTTCTTC. Its protein is CSVDGFYNEQFF.

This clonotype was counted many times. The rearrangement joins TRBV20-1 to TRBJ2-7, with D maybe TRBD1 (6 bases). The V gene's germline CDR1 is DFQATT and CDR2 SNEGSKA (reference sequence). The CDR3 has 13 residues. The CDR3 is CSVKGDTYYEQYF. The CDR3 region has the DNA TGCAGCGTTAAAGGGGACACCTACTACGAGCAGTACTTC.

The chain recombines TRBV4-3 with TRBJ2-1; 12 bases fit TRBD2. Unmatched junction bases numbered 7, after V lost 0 bases and J lost 7 bases. This CDR3 region has 17 residues. Germline-derived CDR1 and CDR2 are LGHNA and YSLEER. CDR3 DNA sequence: TGCGCCAGCAGCCAAGAGGCTAGCGGGGGGGTAGTTAATGAGCAGTTCTTC. The encoded protein is CASSQEASGGVVNEQFF.

The V call is TRBV7-2, the J call TRBJ1-1; tentative D call: TRBD1 (6 bases). V shed 4 bases and J shed 6 bases, with 18 bases lying between them. This CDR3 contains 15 residues. Looked up from germline, CDR1 is SGHTA and CDR2 is FQGNSA. The CDR3 region has the DNA TGTGCCAGCAGCTATGCGGGGGGGGCAATATCTGAAGCTTTCTTT. Protein sequence: CASSYAGGAISEAFF.

This clonotype was counted between two and nine times. This rearrangement joins TRBV11-1 to TRBJ1-4; TRBD1 is a possible D gene (5 bases). Germline V gene data show CDR1 as SGHAT and CDR2 as FQDESV (reference sequence). Trimming removed 7 bases from V and 4 bases from J, with 16 bases in between. The CDR3 has 15 residues. CDR3 amino acids: CASTPGAPNNEKLFF. CDR3 nucleotides: TGTGCCAGCACCCCCGGGGCCCCGAATAATGAAAAACTGTTTTTT.

This clonotype was detected a few times. The chain joins TRBV18 to TRBJ1-1; 7 nucleotides agree with TRBD1. Germline V gene data show CDR1 as KGHSH and CDR2 as LQKENI. V dropped 3 bases and J dropped 7; count of bases not matched to a gene: 5. This CDR3 is 13 amino acids long. In DNA form, the CDR3 reads TGTGCCAGCTCACCTTCGGGACAGCGTGAAGCTTTCTTT. Its translation is CASSPSGQREAFF. Full variable domain (rest looked up from reference TRBV18 and TRBJ1-1): NAGVMQNPRHLVRRRGQEARLRCSPMKGHSHVYWYRQLPEEGLKFMVYLQKENIIDESGMPKERFSAEFPKEGPSILRIQQVVRGDSAAYFCASSPSGQREAFFGQGTRLTVV.

The V and J genes are TRBV15 and TRBJ2-1; D is perhaps TRBD1 or TRBD2 (5 bases each). V was pared by 0 bases and J by 10 bases, with 10 bases between. The CDR3 is made up of 13 amino acids. CDR1 and CDR2 from the germline V gene are LNHNV and YYDKDF (reference sequence). The CDR3 nucleotides read TGTGCCACCAGCAGAGATTTGGGGGTGGAGCAGTTCTTC. Protein sequence: CATSRDLGVEQFF.

This clonotype was counted ten times or more. CDR3 loop: CASSALGAGVSNQPQHF. CDR3 in DNA: TGTGCCAGCAGTGCACTTGGGGCAGGAGTTAGCAATCAGCCCCAGCATTTT. V gene TRBV28 combines with J gene TRBJ1-5; the D gene is possibly TRBD1 (5 bases). The CDR3 extends over 17 amino acids. Germline V lookup: CDR1 MDHEN, CDR2 SYDVKM. V lost 5 bases and J lost 0, with 17 bases in between.

This clonotype came up a few times. The gene calls are TRBV2 and TRBJ2-3; 10 nucleotides align to TRBD2. V was pared by 4 bases and J by 2 bases, with 3 bases of the junction left unmatched. Germline CDR1 SNHLY, CDR2 FYNNEI. There are 15 residues in the CDR3. The CDR3 bases are TGTGCCAGCAGTGCACTAGCGGGAAACACAGATACGCAGTATTTT. Translating gives CASSALAGNTDTQYF.

A few counts support this clonotype. The rearrangement joins TRBV20-1 to TRBJ1-1, with unresolved D. CDR1 and CDR2 from the germline V gene are DFQATT and SNEGSKA (reference sequence). This CDR3 region has 11 residues. With 6 bases removed from V and 1 base from J, the gap between germline ends came to 6 bases. In nucleotides, the CDR3 is TGCAGTGCCTTCGGGAACACTGAAGCTTTCTTT. It is translated as CSAFGNTEAFF.

The chain recombines TRBV2 with TRBJ1-1; D is unresolved. The V end lost 9 bases, the J end lost 3 bases, and 20 bases lay between the germline ends. The CDR3 loop spans 15 amino acids. Germline V gives CDR1 SNHLY, CDR2 FYNNEI. CDR3 in DNA: TGTGCCAGTGACCTTAAACCCGGGCAGGACACTGAAGCTTTCTTT. It encodes CASDLKPGQDTEAFF.

The sample holds many counts of this clonotype. The CDR3 nucleotides are TGCAGTGCTAGAACCGGGACATCCGTCTCTGGGGCCAACGTCCTGACTTTC. This encodes CSARTGTSVSGANVLTF. The chain has TRBV20-1 and TRBJ2-6; tentative D call: TRBD1 (6 bases). This CDR3 region has 17 residues. Germline assignment: CDR1 DFQATT and CDR2 SNEGSKA (reference sequence). V was pared by 2 bases and J by 0 bases, with 14 bases between.

This clonotype has only a few counts. The genes are TRBV20-1 and TRBJ1-2; 8 nucleotides align to TRBD1. This CDR3 contains 12 residues. From germline, CDR1 is DFQATT and CDR2 SNEGSKA (reference sequence). Germline trimming cut 3 bases from V and 6 bases from J; bases unmatched to any gene: 3. The DNA of the CDR3 is TGCAGTGCTAGGCCGGGACAGGATGGCTACACCTTC. Amino acids: CSARPGQDGYTF.

This clonotype came up many times. The CDR3 protein is CASSRALDEQFF. As DNA, the CDR3 is TGTGCCAGCAGCCGCGCCTTGGATGAGCAGTTCTTC. The chain has TRBV7-8 and TRBJ2-1, with D uncertain. V was shortened by 5 bases and J by 8 bases, with 10 bases between the two germline ends. Germline V lookup: CDR1 SGHVS, CDR2 FQNEAQ. The CDR3 covers 12 residues.

This chain's CDR3 is CSASPGATNYGYTF. CDR3 nucleotide sequence: TGCAGTGCTAGTCCAGGGGCTACAAACTATGGCTACACCTTC. The chain carries TRBV20-1 and TRBJ1-2; the D gene is possibly TRBD1 (6 bases). CDR1 and CDR2 from the germline V gene are DFQATT and SNEGSKA (reference sequence). This CDR3 is built from 14 residues. The V end was cut by 3 bases, the J end by 2 bases, with 13 bases between.

This clonotype showed up many times. The chain links TRBV29-1 to TRBJ2-1; 7 bases map to TRBD2. V shed 3 bases, J shed 2 bases, and the junction held 4 bases outside the gene matches. The germline CDR1 and CDR2 sequences are SQVTM and ANQGSEA. This CDR3 is built from 14 residues. For the CDR3, the DNA is TGCAGCGTTGACGGCGGGAGCACCTACAATGAGCAGTTCTTC. Translated, it gives CSVDGGSTYNEQFF.